These T cell receptor beta chains were read from a single sample in a study of T cell responses to AZD1222 COVID-19 vaccine. The data were produced by immunoSEQ multiplex PCR, yet TCRdb's version contains in-frame clones alone and is incomplete. Among roughly 120,000 clones listed, approximately 83% were seen once. This specimen consisted of peripheral blood, obtained on day 0 of AZD1222 vaccination. These receptors came from an adult in good health. The CDR3 runs from the conserved cysteine through the conserved F or W. D genes are given only for firm matches. For some rows the clone size is stated as once, few or many, or as a class when expanded; others skip it.

D gene,J gene,clone size,V gene,CDR3 DNA,CDR3 protein
TRBD2,TRBJ2-1,-,TRBV5-1,TGCGCCAGCAGCTTGGCTTCAGGGGCTAGCGGGACCCTCAATGAGCAGTTCTTC,CASSLASGASGTLNEQFF
-,TRBJ2-1,-,TRBV2,TGTGCCAGCAGTGACGGGGGTCAGTCCTACAATGAGCAGTTCTTC,CASSDGGQSYNEQFF
-,TRBJ2-7,-,TRBV29-1,TGCAGCGTTGACAGGCCTTACGAGCAGTACTTC,CSVDRPYEQYF
TRBD1,TRBJ1-6,-,TRBV2,TGTGCCAGCAGCCGCACAGGGGCGCGGGGGGATTCACCCCTCCACTTT,CASSRTGARGDSPLHF
TRBD2,TRBJ2-2,-,TRBV5-1,TGCGCCAGCAGGGCGGGGGTCGACACCGGGGAGCTGTTTTTT,CASRAGVDTGELFF
TRBD1,TRBJ1-6,-,TRBV6-5,TGTGCCAGCAGTTATGGGACAGTCATTTCACCCCTCCACTTT,CASSYGTVISPLHF
TRBD2,TRBJ2-2,-,TRBV19,TGTGCCAGTAGTATAGGGACGAGGCGGGGGTACACCGGGGAGCTGTTTTTT,CASSIGTRRGYTGELFF
TRBD2,TRBJ2-1,once,TRBV7-6,TGTGCCAGCAGCATTACTAGCGGGAGGGCCTACAATGAGCAGTTCTTC,CASSITSGRAYNEQFF
-,TRBJ2-7,-,TRBV30,TGTGCCTGGATGAGGGCAAGCTCCTACGAGCAGTACTTC,CAWMRASSYEQYF
-,TRBJ2-1,-,TRBV3-1/TRBV3-2,TGTGCCAGCAGCCTGAATAGGGCGCGTCCCCCCAATGAGCAGTTCTTC,CASSLNRARPPNEQFF
TRBD1,TRBJ1-1,once,TRBV6-4,TGTGCCAGCAGTCCTCGACGGACAGGGGCGTCGAACACTGAAGCTTTCTTT,CASSPRRTGASNTEAFF
TRBD1,TRBJ1-2,few,TRBV19,TGTGCCAGTAGTATGGAGGGGGCAGACTATGGCTACACCTTC,CASSMEGADYGYTF
TRBD2,TRBJ2-6,-,TRBV19,TGTGCCAGTAGTATCACTAGCGGGAGAACCTCTGGGGCCAACGTCCTGACTTTC,CASSITSGRTSGANVLTF
-,TRBJ2-5,-,TRBV14,TGTGCCAGCAGCCAAGACCTCGTGATGGAGACCCAGTACTTC,CASSQDLVMETQYF
TRBD1,TRBJ2-1,-,TRBV6-5,TGTGCCAGCAGTTACGACAGGGAAACCTACAATGAGCAGTTCTTC,CASSYDRETYNEQFF
-,TRBJ1-4,-,TRBV15,TGTGCCACCAGCAGAGACGGCAAACTGTTTTTT,CATSRDGKLFF
TRBD1,TRBJ2-6,-,TRBV20-1,TGCAGTGCTAGTACACTAGGGACAGCCAGGGCCAACGTCCTGACTTTC,CSASTLGTARANVLTF
-,TRBJ2-3,-,TRBV24-1,TGTGCCACCAGTGACTGGACAGTAGACACAGATACGCAGTATTTT,CATSDWTVDTDTQYF
-,TRBJ1-2,-,TRBV24-1,TGTGCCACCAGTGACCCGGGAAGCGGGGGCGCGCGGGGCTACACCTTC,CATSDPGSGGARGYTF
TRBD1,TRBJ2-7,-,TRBV4-1,TGCGCCAGCAGCTACGGGACAGGGGTTGGCTACGAGCAGTACTTC,CASSYGTGVGYEQYF
-,TRBJ1-5,-,TRBV15,TGTGCCACCAGTTTCGGCCAGGGAGGTTCTCAGCCCCAGCATTTT,CATSFGQGGSQPQHF
-,TRBJ1-2,-,TRBV24-1,TGTGCCACCAGCAGGGCTAACTATGGCTACACCTTC,CATSRANYGYTF
TRBD1,TRBJ1-1,-,TRBV5-8,TGTGCCAGCACACGCACAGGGACAGGGAACACTGAAGCTTTCTTT,CASTRTGTGNTEAFF
-,TRBJ1-4,-,TRBV7-9,TGTGCCAGCAGCTTTCCGGTTCTTAATGAAAAACTGTTTTTT,CASSFPVLNEKLFF
-,TRBJ1-2,once,TRBV4-3,TGCGCCAGCAGCCTGGGACGGCCGGGGGATGGCTACACCTTC,CASSLGRPGDGYTF
-,TRBJ1-1,-,TRBV6-5,TGTGCCAGCAGCGGTATAAGGGGGACTTACACTGAAGCTTTCTTT,CASSGIRGTYTEAFF
-,TRBJ1-2,many,TRBV6-2/TRBV6-3,TGTGCCAGCAGTCTCCCCAACTACTATGGCTACACCTTC,CASSLPNYYGYTF
TRBD1,TRBJ1-4,-,TRBV19,TGTGCCAGTAGCCTGGACAGGGGTGTTGAAAAACTGTTTTTT,CASSLDRGVEKLFF
TRBD1,TRBJ1-2,-,TRBV5-6,TGTGCCAGCAGCTTGTTTCAGGGGGCTTATAGTAACTATGGCTACACCTTC,CASSLFQGAYSNYGYTF
TRBD1,TRBJ2-5,-,TRBV2,TGTGCCAGCAGTGAAACAGGGGCTAGCCAAGAGACCCAGTACTTC,CASSETGASQETQYF
-,TRBJ2-3,-,TRBV19,TGTGCCAGTAGTATAGCGGGCGGGGTCACAGATACGCAGTATTTT,CASSIAGGVTDTQYF
TRBD2,TRBJ2-2,once,TRBV4-3,TGCGCCAGCAGCCAAGGGACTAGCGGGATGGTGGGGGAGCTGTTTTTT,CASSQGTSGMVGELFF
-,TRBJ2-7,-,TRBV11-2,TGTGCCAGCAGCTTTAGACAGGCAAGCTCCTACGAGCAGTACTTC,CASSFRQASSYEQYF
TRBD1,TRBJ1-2,-,TRBV4-3,TGCGCCAGCAGCCAAGATAGTGGCCCACAGGGGTTTGGCTACACCTTC,CASSQDSGPQGFGYTF
TRBD1,TRBJ1-4,-,TRBV4-2,TGTGCCAGCAGCCAAGGGTCGGACAGGGCTGGGGAAAAACTGTTTTTT,CASSQGSDRAGEKLFF
-,TRBJ2-3,-,TRBV6-6,TGTGCCAGCAGCCCTAGCGCCTCTAGCACAGATACGCAGTATTTT,CASSPSASSTDTQYF
-,TRBJ1-6,-,TRBV10-3,TGTGCGTCCGGCAGGGATGATGATTCACCCCTCCACTTT,CASGRDDDSPLHF
TRBD1,TRBJ1-2,-,TRBV9,TGTGCCAGCAGCGTGGCAGGGGGTGGCTACACCTTC,CASSVAGGGYTF
-,TRBJ2-5,-,TRBV7-2,TGTGCCAGCAGCCCCCACCAAGAGACCCAGTACTTC,CASSPHQETQYF
-,TRBJ2-5,-,TRBV6-6,TGTGCCAGCTCTATTAGGGATGTGGAGACCCAGTACTTC,CASSIRDVETQYF
-,TRBJ2-5,-,TRBV9,TGTGCCAGCAGCCCCACTGGGGAGACCCAGTACTTC,CASSPTGETQYF
TRBD2,TRBJ2-7,once,TRBV24-1,TGTGCCACCAGTGATTTGGGGACTAGCGGGACCTACGAGCAGTACTTC,CATSDLGTSGTYEQYF